This passage covers 12 T cell receptor beta chains from one sample sequenced in a study of blood T cell repertoires in COVID-19. The method was immunoSEQ multiplex PCR; TCRdb's version includes in-frame clones alone and lacks a portion of them. The repertoire holds about 78,000 clones, with more than 75% as singletons. The sequenced sample consisted of peripheral blood. Receptor source: a middle-aged man with active or convalescent COVID-19.

For this clone: The junction departs from the called germline gene at one end, perhaps through a read error. The V call is TRBV28, the J call TRBJ2-4; 7 bases match TRBD1. Germline-derived CDR1 and CDR2 are MDHEN and SYDVKM. The CDR3 spans 13 residues. This chain's CDR3 is CASSLQPDRVGHF. In DNA, the CDR3 is TGTGCCAGCAGTTTACAACCCGACAGGGTTGGCCACTTC.

The chain couples TRBV2 to TRBJ2-1; 14 positions match TRBD2. Germline-derived CDR1 and CDR2 are SNHLY and FYNNEI. V lost 8 bases, J lost 4 bases, and 1 base stayed unmatched. This CDR3 has 14 residues. The CDR3 sequence is CASGTSGGYNEQFF. Written as DNA, the CDR3 is TGTGCCAGCGGGACTAGCGGGGGTTACAATGAGCAGTTCTTC.

This clone was detected only a few times. The rearrangement uses TRBV5-1 and TRBJ2-2; D is uncertain. The V end was cut by 1 base, the J end by 5 bases, with 3 bases between. CDR1 is SGHRS and CDR2 is YFSETQ in the germline V gene. This CDR3 has 12 amino acids. The DNA for the CDR3 is TGCGCCAGCAGCTTGTATACCGGGGAGCTGTTTTTT. Amino acids: CASSLYTGELFF.

The chain combines TRBV14 with TRBJ2-7; D is possibly TRBD1 (6 bases). Germline assignment: CDR1 SGHDN and CDR2 FVKESK. The CDR3 extends over 16 amino acids. The germline V and J ends were trimmed by 1 base and 7 bases, with 20 bases remaining between them. CDR3 nucleotides: TGTGCCAGCAGCCAAGCCCTAGCCAGGGGCTCGAGGGAGCAGTACTTC. This encodes CASSQALARGSREQYF.

The rearrangement links TRBV19 to TRBJ1-1, with D possibly matching TRBD1 (6 bases). In germline, CDR1 is LNHDA, CDR2 SQIVND (reference sequence). V was cut by 6 bases and J by 5 bases, with 16 bases left in between. CDR3 size: 14 residues. CDR3 sequence (DNA): TGTGCCAGTAGGAACGACAGGCTGGGAACTGAAGCTTTCTTT. Its translation: CASRNDRLGTEAFF.

The chain recombines TRBV6-2 or TRBV6-3 with TRBJ2-7; TRBD1 matches at 8 bases. This CDR3 region has 13 residues. CDR1 is MNHEY and CDR2 is SVGEGT in the germline V gene. J was trimmed by 3 bases and V by 5 bases; bases with no gene match: 3. CDR3 in DNA: TGTGCCAGCAGTCGGACAGGGATCTACGAGCAGTACGTC. Its translation is CASSRTGIYEQYV.

The V and J genes are TRBV30 and TRBJ2-7, with TRBD1 matching over 11 bases. The CDR3 covers 14 residues. V lost 2 bases to trimming and J lost 7 bases; unmatched junction nucleotides: 7. Germline V lookup: CDR1 GTSNPN, CDR2 SVGIG (reference sequence). CDR3: CAWSPDRGRGEQYF. CDR3 nucleotides: TGTGCCTGGAGTCCGGACAGGGGGCGAGGGGAGCAGTACTTC. The whole variable domain, remainder taken from reference TRBV30 and TRBJ2-7, is SQTIHQWPATLVQPVGSPLSLECTVEGTSNPNLYWYRQAAGRGLQLLFYSVGIGQISSEVPQNLSASRPQDRQFILSSKKLLLSDSGFYLCAWSPDRGRGEQYFGPGTRLTVT.

This rearrangement joins TRBV28 to TRBJ1-2; TRBD1 matches 12 bases. Trimming cost V 4 bases and J 4 bases; bases outside gene matches: 4. From germline, CDR1 is MDHEN and CDR2 SYDVKM. This CDR3 is built from 15 residues. The CDR3, as DNA: TGTGCCAGCAGTTCCGGGACAGGGGGCGTCTATGGCTACACCTTC. Protein: CASSSGTGGVYGYTF.

V and J are TRBV7-2 and TRBJ2-7; 7 nucleotides match TRBD1. There are 14 residues in the CDR3. With 5 bases clipped from V and 4 bases from J, the junction kept 8 bases outside the gene matches. Per the germline V gene, CDR1 is SGHTA and CDR2 is FQGNSA. The DNA of the CDR3 is TGTGCCAGCAGCGTACAGGGGTTGGTTTACGAGCAGTACTTC. Translating it yields CASSVQGLVYEQYF.

The chain carries TRBV6-5 and TRBJ2-7; 9 bases map to TRBD1. CDR3 size: 14 residues. Germline V lookup: CDR1 MNHEY, CDR2 SVGAGI. V lost 6 bases to trimming and J lost 4 bases; unmatched junction nucleotides: 7. CDR3 in amino acids: CASSRGTGSYEQYF. For the CDR3, the DNA is TGTGCCAGCAGCCGCGGGACAGGGTCATACGAGCAGTACTTC.

The chain joins TRBV7-2 to TRBJ1-2, with TRBD1 as a possible D gene (5 bases). Germline V gives CDR1 SGHTA, CDR2 FQGNSA. CDR3 length: 16 amino acids. The germline V and J ends were trimmed by 4 bases and 3 bases, with 18 bases remaining between them. The DNA of the CDR3 is TGTGCCAGCAGCTCAAGGCGGGGTAGGGGAGACTATGGCTACACCTTC. It codes for CASSSRRGRGDYGYTF.

The V and J genes are TRBV28 and TRBJ2-5; 8 nucleotides agree with TRBD2. The CDR3 loop spans 15 amino acids. Germline V gene sequence: CDR1 MDHEN, CDR2 SYDVKM. V gave up 4 bases and J gave up 2 bases; unmatched junction bases: 6. The CDR3 DNA sequence: TGTGCCAGCAGTTCGGCGGGGGGACCTCAAGAGACCCAGTACTTC. This encodes CASSSAGGPQETQYF.